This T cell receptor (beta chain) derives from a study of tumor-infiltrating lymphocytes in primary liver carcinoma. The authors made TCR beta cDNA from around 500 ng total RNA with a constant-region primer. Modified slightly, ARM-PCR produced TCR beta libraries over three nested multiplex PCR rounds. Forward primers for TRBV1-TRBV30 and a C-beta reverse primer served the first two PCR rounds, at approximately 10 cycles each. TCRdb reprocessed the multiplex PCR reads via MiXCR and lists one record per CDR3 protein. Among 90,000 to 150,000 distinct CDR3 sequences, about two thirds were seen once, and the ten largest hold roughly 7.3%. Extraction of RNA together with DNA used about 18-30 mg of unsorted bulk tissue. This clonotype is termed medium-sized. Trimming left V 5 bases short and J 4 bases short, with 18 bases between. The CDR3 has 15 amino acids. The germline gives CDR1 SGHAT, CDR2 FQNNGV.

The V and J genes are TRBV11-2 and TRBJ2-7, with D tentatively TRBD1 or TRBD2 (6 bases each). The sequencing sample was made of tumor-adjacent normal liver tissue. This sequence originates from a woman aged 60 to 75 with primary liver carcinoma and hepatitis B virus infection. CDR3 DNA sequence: TGTGCCAGCAGCCCCCGGGCGGGACATGAGTACGAGCAGTACTTC. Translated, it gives CASSPRAGHEYEQYF.